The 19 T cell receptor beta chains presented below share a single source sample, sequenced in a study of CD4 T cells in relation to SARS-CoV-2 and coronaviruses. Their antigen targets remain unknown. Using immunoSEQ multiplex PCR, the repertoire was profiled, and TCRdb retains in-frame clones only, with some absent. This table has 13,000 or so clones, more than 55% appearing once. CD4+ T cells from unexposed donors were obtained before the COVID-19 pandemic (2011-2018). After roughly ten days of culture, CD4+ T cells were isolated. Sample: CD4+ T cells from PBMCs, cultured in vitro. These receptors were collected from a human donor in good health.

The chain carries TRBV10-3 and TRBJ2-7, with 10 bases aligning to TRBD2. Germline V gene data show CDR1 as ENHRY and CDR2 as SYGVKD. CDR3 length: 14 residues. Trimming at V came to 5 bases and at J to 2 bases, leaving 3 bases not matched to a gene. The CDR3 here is CAISRTSGAYEQYF. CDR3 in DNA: TGTGCCATCAGTCGGACTAGCGGTGCCTACGAGCAGTACTTC.

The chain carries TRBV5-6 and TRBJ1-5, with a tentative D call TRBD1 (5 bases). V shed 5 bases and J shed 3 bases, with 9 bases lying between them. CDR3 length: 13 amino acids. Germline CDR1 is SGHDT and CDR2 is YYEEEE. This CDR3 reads CASSGGNNQPQHF. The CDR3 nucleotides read TGTGCCAGCAGTGGGGGGAACAATCAGCCCCAGCATTTT.

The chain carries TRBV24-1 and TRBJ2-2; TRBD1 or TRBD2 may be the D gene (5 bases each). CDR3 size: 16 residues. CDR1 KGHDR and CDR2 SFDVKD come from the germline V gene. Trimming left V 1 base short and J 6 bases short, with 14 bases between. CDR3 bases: TGTGCCACCAGTGATTTTGCTCGGGACGGGGCCGGGGAGCTGTTTTTT. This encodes CATSDFARDGAGELFF.

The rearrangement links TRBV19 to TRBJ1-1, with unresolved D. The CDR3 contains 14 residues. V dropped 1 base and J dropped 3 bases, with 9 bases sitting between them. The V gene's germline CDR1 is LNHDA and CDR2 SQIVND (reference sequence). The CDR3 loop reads CASSIVVGDTEAFF. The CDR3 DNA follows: TGTGCCAGTAGTATAGTAGTCGGGGACACTGAAGCTTTCTTT.

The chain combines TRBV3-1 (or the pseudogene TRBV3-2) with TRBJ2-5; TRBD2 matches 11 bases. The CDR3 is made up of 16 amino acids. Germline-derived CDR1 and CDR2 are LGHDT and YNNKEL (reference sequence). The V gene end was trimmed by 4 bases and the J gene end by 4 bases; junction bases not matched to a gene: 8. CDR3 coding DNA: TGTGCCAGCAGCCCCCGGACTAGCGGGTATGGAGAGACCCAGTACTTC. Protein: CASSPRTSGYGETQYF.

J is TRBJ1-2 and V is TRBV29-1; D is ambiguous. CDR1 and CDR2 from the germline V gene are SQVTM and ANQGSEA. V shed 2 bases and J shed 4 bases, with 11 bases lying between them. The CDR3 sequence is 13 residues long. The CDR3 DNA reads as TGCAGCGTTGAAAGGACGGGGAGCTATGGCTACACCTTC. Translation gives CSVERTGSYGYTF.

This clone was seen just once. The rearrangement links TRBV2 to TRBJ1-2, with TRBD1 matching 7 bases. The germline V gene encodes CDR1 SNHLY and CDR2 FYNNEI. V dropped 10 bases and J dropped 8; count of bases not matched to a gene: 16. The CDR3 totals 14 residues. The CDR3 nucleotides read TGTGCCACCGAACCGGGACAGATTCCCGGGGGCTACACCTTC. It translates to CATEPGQIPGGYTF.

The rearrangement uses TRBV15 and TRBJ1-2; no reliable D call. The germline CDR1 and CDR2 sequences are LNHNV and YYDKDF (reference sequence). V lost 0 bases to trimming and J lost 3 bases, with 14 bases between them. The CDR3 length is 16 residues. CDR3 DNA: TGTGCCACCAGCAGAGATTTCACGGATTCTGACTATGGCTACACCTTC. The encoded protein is CATSRDFTDSDYGYTF.

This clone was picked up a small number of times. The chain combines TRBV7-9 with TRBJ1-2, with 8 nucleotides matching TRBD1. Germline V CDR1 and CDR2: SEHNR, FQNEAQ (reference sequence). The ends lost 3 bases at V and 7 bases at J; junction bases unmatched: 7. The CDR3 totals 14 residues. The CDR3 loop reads CASSFRDGQGGYTF. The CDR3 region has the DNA TGTGCCAGCAGCTTCCGGGACGGACAGGGTGGCTACACCTTC.

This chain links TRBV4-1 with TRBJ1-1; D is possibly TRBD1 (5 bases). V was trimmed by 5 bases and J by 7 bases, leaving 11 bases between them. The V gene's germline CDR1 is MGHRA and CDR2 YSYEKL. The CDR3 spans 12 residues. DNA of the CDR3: TGCGCCAGCAGCGGGCGGGGGGATGAAGCTTTCTTT. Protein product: CASSGRGDEAFF.

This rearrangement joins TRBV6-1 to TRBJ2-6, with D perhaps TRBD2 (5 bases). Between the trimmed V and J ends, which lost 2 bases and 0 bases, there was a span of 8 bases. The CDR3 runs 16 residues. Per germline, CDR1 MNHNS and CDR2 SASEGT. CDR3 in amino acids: CASSELSGSGANVLTF. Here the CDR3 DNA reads TGTGCCAGCAGTGAATTAAGCGGCTCTGGGGCCAACGTCCTGACTTTC.

The chain's CDR3 is CASSDDRYTGELFF. The DNA of the CDR3 is TGTGCCAGCAGTGACGACAGGTACACCGGGGAGCTGTTTTTT. The chain has TRBV6-1 and TRBJ2-2, with D possibly being TRBD1 (6 bases). The CDR3 runs 14 residues. The germline V and J ends were trimmed by 3 bases and 3 bases, with 8 bases remaining between them. The germline V gene encodes CDR1 MNHNS and CDR2 SASEGT.

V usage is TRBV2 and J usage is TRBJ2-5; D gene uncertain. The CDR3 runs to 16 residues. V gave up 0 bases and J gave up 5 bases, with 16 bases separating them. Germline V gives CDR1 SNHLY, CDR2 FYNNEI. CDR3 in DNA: TGTGCCAGCAGTGAAGCGCTTCCAGGCACTGGGGAGACCCAGTACTTC. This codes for CASSEALPGTGETQYF.

DNA of the CDR3: TGCACCTTAGCAGGCGTAGGAGAGACCCAGTACTTC. This translates into CTLAGVGETQYF. The chain employs TRBV29-1 and TRBJ2-5, with unresolved D. This CDR3 region has 12 residues. The germline CDR1 and CDR2 sequences are SQVTM and ANQGSEA.

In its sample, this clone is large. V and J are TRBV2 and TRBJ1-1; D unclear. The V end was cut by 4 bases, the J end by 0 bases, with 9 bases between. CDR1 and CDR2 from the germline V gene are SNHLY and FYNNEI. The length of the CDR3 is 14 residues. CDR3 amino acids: CASSGAGLNTEAFF. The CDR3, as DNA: TGTGCCAGCAGTGGGGCGGGATTGAACACTGAAGCTTTCTTT.

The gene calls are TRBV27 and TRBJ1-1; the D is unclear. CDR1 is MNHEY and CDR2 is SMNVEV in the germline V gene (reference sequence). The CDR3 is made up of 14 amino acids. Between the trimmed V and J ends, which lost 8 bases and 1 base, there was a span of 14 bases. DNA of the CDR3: TGTGCCAGCCGTTGGGATGCTCGGAACACTGAAGCTTTCTTT. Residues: CASRWDARNTEAFF.

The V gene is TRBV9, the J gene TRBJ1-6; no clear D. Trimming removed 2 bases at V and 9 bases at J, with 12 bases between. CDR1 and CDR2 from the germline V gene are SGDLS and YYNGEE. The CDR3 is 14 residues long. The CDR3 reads CASSVSGLGSPLHF. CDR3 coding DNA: TGTGCCAGCAGCGTTTCCGGCTTGGGTTCACCCCTCCACTTT.

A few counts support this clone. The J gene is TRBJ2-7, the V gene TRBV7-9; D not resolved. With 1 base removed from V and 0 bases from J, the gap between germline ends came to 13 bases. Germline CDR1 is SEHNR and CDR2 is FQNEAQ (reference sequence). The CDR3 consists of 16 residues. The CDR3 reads CASSLGSSGDSYEQYF. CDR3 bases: TGTGCCAGCAGCTTAGGGTCTAGTGGGGACTCCTACGAGCAGTACTTC.

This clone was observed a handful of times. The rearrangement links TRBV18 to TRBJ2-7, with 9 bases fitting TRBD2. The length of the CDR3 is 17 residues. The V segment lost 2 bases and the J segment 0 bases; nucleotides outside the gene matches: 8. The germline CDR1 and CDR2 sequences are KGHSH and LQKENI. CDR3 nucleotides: TGTGCCAGCTCACCAGTTCGACTAGCGGCGAACTCCTACGAGCAGTACTTC. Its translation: CASSPVRLAANSYEQYF.